This TCR beta chain is drawn from a study of shared clonotypes between healthy human individuals. Study in general: The cohort comprised a couple of women and a few men. Their ages spanned 18 to 49 years. Study-wide results and limits: Among non-shared clonotypes, generation probabilities were lower than among those shared by all four donors. The sharing of about 5% of naive CD4 clonotypes was seen across several donors.

Only in-frame clones appear in the TCRdb table, and some are missing; sequencing was by immunoSEQ multiplex PCR. Of roughly 2.5 million clones listed, about 92% are singletons. The count of this clone is one. Its antigen is not known. This CDR3 is also generated by other DNA sequences in the sample. Looked up from germline, CDR1 is MGHRA and CDR2 is YSYEKL. Germline trimming cut 1 base from V and 4 bases from J; bases unmatched to any gene: 3. The CDR3 is made up of 16 amino acids. The specimen sequenced was naive CD4+ T cells sorted from blood. Subset noted: CD45RA+ positively selected. This sequence originates from a man aged 18 to 35 in good health. This chain uses TRBV4-1 with TRBJ2-1, with 11 positions matching TRBD2. Here the CDR3 reads CASSQGLAGLYNEQFF. CDR3 sequence (DNA): TGCGCCAGCAGCCAAGGACTAGCGGGGCTATACAATGAGCAGTTCTTC.